Below are 26 T cell receptor beta chains sequenced from a single sample in a study of HIV-infected patients and healthy controls. TCRdb re-called the 5' RACE reads with MiXCR, one entry per CDR3 protein. Of roughly 70,000 distinct CDR3 sequences in the sample, about 15% are singletons; the top ten hold approximately 5%. The sample was CD4+ T cells from blood. All receptors come from a human donor in good health.

This clonotype was detected many times. The V and J genes are TRBV29-1 and TRBJ1-6; the match to TRBD1 covers 8 bases. CDR1 and CDR2 from the germline V gene are SQVTM and ANQGSEA. Trimming at V came to 8 bases and at J to 3 bases, leaving 9 bases not matched to a gene. CDR3 length: 15 amino acids. The CDR3 is CSIKTGTGYNSPLHF. CDR3 DNA: TGCAGCATTAAAACCGGGACAGGCTATAATTCACCCCTCCACTTT.

This clonotype was detected a few times. The rearrangement links TRBV7-9 to TRBJ1-1; a weak D match, TRBD1 (5 bases). Germline lookup yields CDR1 SEHNR and CDR2 FQNEAQ (reference sequence). The ends were cut back, 11 bases at V and 2 bases at J, with 15 bases in the middle. There are 13 residues in the CDR3. The CDR3 coding sequence is TGTGCCGAGTCACCGGGGACCAACACTGAAGCTTTCTTT. Amino acid sequence: CAESPGTNTEAFF.

A few counts support this clonotype. V is TRBV12-3 or TRBV12-4 and J is TRBJ2-3, with D tentatively TRBD2 (6 bases). V shed 2 bases and J shed 4 bases, with 13 bases lying between them. This CDR3 is 15 amino acids long. CDR3 DNA sequence: TGTGCCAGCAGTTTAATGTTACGGGAGTCAGATACGCAGTATTTT. It is translated as CASSLMLRESDTQYF.

The rearrangement uses TRBV6-1 and TRBJ2-3; TRBD1 matches at 12 bases. Per the germline V gene, CDR1 is MNHNS and CDR2 is SASEGT. CDR3 length: 17 amino acids. Trimming took 6 bases from V and 3 from J; bases not matched to a gene: 10. CDR3 amino acids: CASSPVGTGGVTDTQYF. In nucleotides, the CDR3 is TGTGCCAGCAGCCCGGTCGGGACAGGGGGCGTGACAGATACGCAGTATTTT.

This clonotype appeared many times. This sequence joins TRBV9 and TRBJ2-5, with D maybe TRBD1 (5 bases). Germline CDR1 is SGDLS and CDR2 is YYNGEE. With 1 base removed from V and 2 bases from J, the gap between germline ends came to 9 bases. The CDR3 is made up of 14 amino acids. The CDR3 loop reads CASSVTGHQETQYF. CDR3 nucleotides: TGTGCCAGCAGCGTAACAGGACATCAAGAGACCCAGTACTTC.

The V gene is TRBV20-1, the J gene TRBJ2-5; the match to TRBD2 covers 7 bases. Germline assignment: CDR1 DFQATT and CDR2 SNEGSKA (reference sequence). V shed 5 bases, J shed 1 base, and the junction held 10 bases outside the gene matches. This CDR3 region has 15 residues. CDR3 nucleotides: TGCAGTGCTTCAAGGAGGGAGGGCACCCAAGAGACCCAGTACTTC. It specifies CSASRREGTQETQYF.

This clonotype was counted at least ten times. The chain carries TRBV27 and TRBJ2-1; no definite D call. V lost 2 bases to trimming and J lost 9 bases, with 17 bases between them. Germline V gene data show CDR1 as MNHEY and CDR2 as SMNVEV (reference sequence). The CDR3 covers 15 residues. CDR3 DNA sequence: TGTGCCAGCAGTTTAGGATGGGGTCAATCCTCTGAGCAGTTCTTC. It translates to CASSLGWGQSSEQFF.

This clonotype came up a few times. The V and J genes are TRBV20-1 and TRBJ2-3; TRBD2 agrees at 10 bases. V lost 8 bases to trimming and J lost 4 bases; unmatched junction nucleotides: 3. The CDR3 totals 12 residues. The germline V gene encodes CDR1 DFQATT and CDR2 SNEGSKA (reference sequence). The CDR3 nucleotides read TGCAGTAAGACTAGCGGGCCAGATACGCAGTATTTT. It yields the protein CSKTSGPDTQYF.

V usage is TRBV30 and J usage is TRBJ1-4; 8 nucleotides align to TRBD1. V shed 6 bases, J shed 8 bases, and the junction held 11 bases outside the gene matches. The V gene's germline CDR1 is GTSNPN and CDR2 SVGIG (reference sequence). The CDR3 spans 14 residues. The CDR3 here is CACQKGQVGEKLFF. The CDR3 region has the DNA TGTGCCTGCCAAAAGGGACAGGTCGGAGAAAAACTGTTTTTT.

The rearrangement joins TRBV2 to TRBJ2-3; the D gene could be TRBD1 or TRBD2 (5 bases each). Germline V CDR1 and CDR2: SNHLY, FYNNEI. V was cut by 7 bases and J by 3 bases, with 14 bases left in between. This CDR3 spans 14 amino acids. CDR3 in DNA: TGTGCCAGCACCAGGGAGATTATGACAGATACGCAGTATTTT. Translating gives CASTREIMTDTQYF.

The chain recombines TRBV6-1 with TRBJ2-3, with D uncertain. The germline CDR1 and CDR2 sequences are MNHNS and SASEGT. The CDR3 is made up of 13 amino acids. V lost 0 bases to trimming and J lost 5 bases, with 6 bases between them. Here the CDR3 reads CASSEATGDTQYF. The CDR3 DNA sequence: TGTGCCAGCAGTGAAGCAACGGGAGATACGCAGTATTTT.

This clonotype was picked up many times. This rearrangement joins TRBV28 to TRBJ1-6, with D unclear. The V gene's germline CDR1 is MDHEN and CDR2 SYDVKM. V was cut by 6 bases and J by 0 bases, with 12 bases left in between. This CDR3 has 16 residues. CDR3 sequence (DNA): TGTGCCAGCAGACTGAGGGTGAGCTCCTATAATTCACCCCTCCACTTT. Translated: CASRLRVSSYNSPLHF.

This clonotype was detected only a few times. The V and J genes are TRBV20-1 and TRBJ1-1; D ambiguous. The CDR3 loop spans 13 amino acids. Per the germline V gene, CDR1 is DFQATT and CDR2 is SNEGSKA (reference sequence). The V gene lost 2 bases and the J gene lost 7 bases, with 14 bases spanning the gap. For the CDR3, the DNA is TGCAGTGCTAGAAGCCCCTGGGCAGATGAAGCTTTCTTT. This sequence encodes CSARSPWADEAFF.

A few counts support this clonotype. The chain has TRBV7-9 and TRBJ1-1; unclear D gene. The V end lost 2 bases, the J end lost 2 bases, and 9 bases lay between the germline ends. The CDR3 loop spans 14 amino acids. Germline values: CDR1 SEHNR, CDR2 FQNEAQ (reference sequence). For the CDR3, the DNA is TGTGCCAGCAGCTTAATGGGGATTAACACTGAAGCTTTCTTT. It yields the protein CASSLMGINTEAFF.

This clonotype was seen only a few times. The chain employs TRBV6-2 or TRBV6-3 and TRBJ2-1, with a weak D call TRBD2 (5 bases). Germline values: CDR1 MNHEY, CDR2 SVGEGT. The CDR3 length is 14 residues. Trimming stripped 7 bases from V and 8 bases from J, with 18 bases between. In nucleotides, the CDR3 is TGTGCCAGCATCGTCAGCGGCCGGCCCCATGAGCAGTTCTTC. This encodes CASIVSGRPHEQFF.

This chain joins TRBV6-6 and TRBJ2-2; D gene uncertain. Germline-derived CDR1 and CDR2 are MNHNY and SVGAGI (reference sequence). This CDR3 is built from 14 residues. V was shortened by 7 bases and J by 4 bases, with 13 bases between the two germline ends. The CDR3, as DNA: TGTGCCAGCAACCACCAGGAGATCACCGGGGAGCTGTTTTTT. It codes for CASNHQEITGELFF.

The rearrangement uses TRBV7-2 and TRBJ2-3; D remains ambiguous. The length of the CDR3 is 12 residues. The V end was cut by 5 bases, the J end by 7 bases, with 10 bases between. The germline V gene has CDR1 SGHTA and CDR2 FQGNSA. The DNA for the CDR3 is TGTGCCAGCAGCCCCGGGTTGCATACGCAGTATTTT. Protein: CASSPGLHTQYF.

The V and J genes are TRBV7-7 and TRBJ2-2; D uncertain. Trimming took 1 base from V and 2 from J, leaving 5 bases between them. The CDR3 consists of 14 residues. Germline V gene data show CDR1 as SSHAT and CDR2 as FNYEAQ (reference sequence). The CDR3 sequence: CASSLGSNTGELFF. The CDR3 DNA reads as TGTGCCAGCAGCTTAGGCTCCAACACCGGGGAGCTGTTTTTT.

The rearrangement joins TRBV20-1 to TRBJ1-2; D gene unclear. There are 12 residues in the CDR3. Looked up from germline, CDR1 is DFQATT and CDR2 is SNEGSKA (reference sequence). V was shortened by 0 bases and J by 6 bases, with 8 bases between the two germline ends. Here the CDR3 reads CSARDLKNGYTF. In nucleotides, the CDR3 is TGCAGTGCTAGAGATCTCAAAAATGGCTACACCTTC.

The chain is built from TRBV28 and TRBJ1-5; D remains ambiguous. The CDR3 extends over 14 amino acids. CDR1 MDHEN and CDR2 SYDVKM come from the germline V gene. V was shortened by 4 bases and J by 7 bases, with 14 bases between the two germline ends. The CDR3 DNA reads as TGTGCCAGCAGTTCCCGACCGGCGGGGCAGCCCCAGCATTTT. Its protein is CASSSRPAGQPQHF.

This clonotype was seen many times. CDR3 sequence (DNA): TGTGCCAGCAGTTACGGGGGGGCGAGGCACAATGAGCAGTTCTTC. Its translation: CASSYGGARHNEQFF. V usage is TRBV12-3 or TRBV12-4 and J usage is TRBJ2-1; 8 positions match TRBD2. V was clipped by 4 bases and J by 5 bases; unmatched bases: 7. This CDR3 has 15 amino acids.

A few counts support this clonotype. This chain links TRBV7-2 with TRBJ1-5; TRBD1 is a possible D gene (5 bases). Trimming stripped 4 bases from V and 6 bases from J, with 13 bases between. There are 14 residues in the CDR3. CDR1 and CDR2 from the germline V gene are SGHTA and FQGNSA. The CDR3 coding sequence is TGTGCCAGCAGCTCGCGGAATCAGGGTCAGCCCCAGCATTTT. Translated: CASSSRNQGQPQHF. The variable domain in full, completed from reference TRBV7-2 and TRBJ1-5, reads GAGVSQSPSNKVTEKGKDVELRCDPISGHTALYWYRQSLGQGLEFLIYFQGNSAPDKSGLPSDRFSAERTGGSVSTLTIQRTQQEDSAVYLCASSSRNQGQPQHFGDGTRLSIL.

This clonotype was seen more than once but under ten times. CDR3 residues: CASSPRGGLNQPQHF. The CDR3 coding sequence is TGTGCCAGCAGCCCCCGCGGGGGCCTCAATCAGCCCCAGCATTTT. The chain has TRBV6-5 and TRBJ1-5; a weak D match, TRBD1 (6 bases). V lost 6 bases to trimming and J lost 3 bases, with 15 bases between them. The CDR3 length is 15 residues. Germline assignment: CDR1 MNHEY and CDR2 SVGAGI.

In its sample, this clonotype was seen a few times. V gene TRBV7-2 combines with J gene TRBJ1-1; possible D gene TRBD1, 5 bases. The CDR3 spans 18 residues. Per germline, CDR1 SGHTA and CDR2 FQGNSA. The V and J ends lost 4 bases and 3 bases respectively, with 24 bases between them. CDR3 amino acids: CASSWRQPKMSWDTEAFF. Written as DNA, the CDR3 is TGTGCCAGCAGCTGGAGACAGCCCAAGATGTCCTGGGACACTGAAGCTTTCTTT.

This clonotype was observed at least ten times. This chain joins TRBV29-1 and TRBJ2-1; 7 bases are a match to TRBD2. Trimming cost V 2 bases and J 0 bases; bases outside gene matches: 7. This CDR3 is built from 16 residues. Germline CDR1 is SQVTM and CDR2 is ANQGSEA. In DNA, the CDR3 is TGCAGCGTTGAAACGACTAGCCTTAGCTCCTACAATGAGCAGTTCTTC. Amino acid sequence: CSVETTSLSSYNEQFF.

This chain uses TRBV6-4 with TRBJ1-2; 8 positions agree with TRBD1. The J segment lost 7 bases and the V segment lost 0 bases, leaving 10 bases of the junction unmatched. The CDR3 runs 16 residues. CDR1 and CDR2 (germline): MRHNA, SNTAGT. The CDR3 coding sequence is TGTGCCAGCAGTGACTCAAGGACAGGGTCACGATCTGGCTACACCTTC. It codes for CASSDSRTGSRSGYTF.